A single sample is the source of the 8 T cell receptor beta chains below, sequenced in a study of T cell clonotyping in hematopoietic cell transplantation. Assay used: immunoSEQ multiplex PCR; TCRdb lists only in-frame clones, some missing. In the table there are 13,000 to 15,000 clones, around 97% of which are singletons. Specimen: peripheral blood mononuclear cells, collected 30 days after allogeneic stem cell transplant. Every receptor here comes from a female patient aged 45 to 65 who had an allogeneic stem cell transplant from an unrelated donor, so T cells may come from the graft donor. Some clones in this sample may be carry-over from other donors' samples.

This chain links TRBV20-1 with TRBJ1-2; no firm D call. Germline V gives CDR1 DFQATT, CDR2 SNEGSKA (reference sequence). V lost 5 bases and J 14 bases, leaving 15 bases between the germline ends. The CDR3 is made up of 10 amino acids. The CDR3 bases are TGCAGTGCTCGATCCCCTGTATATACCTTC. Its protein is CSARSPVYTF.

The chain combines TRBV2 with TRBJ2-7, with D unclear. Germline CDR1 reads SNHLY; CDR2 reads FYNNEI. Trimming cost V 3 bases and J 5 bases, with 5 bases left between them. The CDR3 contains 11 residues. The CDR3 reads CASSERHEQYF. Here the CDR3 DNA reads TGTGCCAGCAGTGAGAGGCACGAGCAGTACTTC.

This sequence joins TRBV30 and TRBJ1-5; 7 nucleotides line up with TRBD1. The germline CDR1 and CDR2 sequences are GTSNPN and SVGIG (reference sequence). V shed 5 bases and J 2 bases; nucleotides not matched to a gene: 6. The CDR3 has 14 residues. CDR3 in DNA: TGTGCCTGGGGACCAGGACAGGGCAATCAGCCCCAGCATTTT. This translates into CAWGPGQGNQPQHF.

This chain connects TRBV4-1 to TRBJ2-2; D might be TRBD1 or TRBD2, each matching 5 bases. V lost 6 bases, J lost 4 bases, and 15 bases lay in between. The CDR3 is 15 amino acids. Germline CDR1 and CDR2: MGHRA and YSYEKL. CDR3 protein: CASSLAGAPTGELFF. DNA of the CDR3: TGCGCCAGCAGTCTGGCCGGGGCCCCCACCGGGGAGCTGTTTTTT.

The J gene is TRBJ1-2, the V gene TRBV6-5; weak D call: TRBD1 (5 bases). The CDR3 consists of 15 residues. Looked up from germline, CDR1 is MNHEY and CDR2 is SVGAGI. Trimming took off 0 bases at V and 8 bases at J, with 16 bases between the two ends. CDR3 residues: CASSYSRTNHIGYTF. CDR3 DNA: TGTGCCAGCAGTTACTCCAGGACAAACCACATAGGCTACACCTTC.

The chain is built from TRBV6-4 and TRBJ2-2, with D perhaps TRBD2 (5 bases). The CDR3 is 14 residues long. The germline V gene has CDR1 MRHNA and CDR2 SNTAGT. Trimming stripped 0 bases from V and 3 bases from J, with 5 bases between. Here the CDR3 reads CASSDSRDTGELFF. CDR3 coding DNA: TGTGCCAGCAGTGACTCGCGGGACACCGGGGAGCTGTTTTTT.

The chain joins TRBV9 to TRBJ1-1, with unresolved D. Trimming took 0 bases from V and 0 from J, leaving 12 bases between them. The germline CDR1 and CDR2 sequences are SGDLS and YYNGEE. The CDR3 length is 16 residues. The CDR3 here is CASSVGNPELNTEAFF. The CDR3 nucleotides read TGTGCCAGCAGCGTAGGGAACCCAGAACTGAACACTGAAGCTTTCTTT.

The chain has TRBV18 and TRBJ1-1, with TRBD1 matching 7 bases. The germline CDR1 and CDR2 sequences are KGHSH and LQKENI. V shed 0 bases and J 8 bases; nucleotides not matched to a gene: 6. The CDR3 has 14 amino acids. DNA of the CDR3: TGTGCCAGCTCACCACCGCTTACAGGGGCGGAAGCTTTCTTT. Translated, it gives CASSPPLTGAEAFF.